This T cell receptor (beta chain) was recovered during a study of blood T cell repertoires in COVID-19. Per germline, CDR1 MNHEY and CDR2 SVGAGI. Between the trimmed V and J ends, which lost 8 bases and 0 bases, there was a span of 14 bases. The length of the CDR3 is 14 residues. Only in-frame clones appear in the TCRdb table, and some are missing; sequencing was by immunoSEQ multiplex PCR. The table includes about 160,000 clones, more than 65% detected once. This TCR was recovered from a woman older than 75 with active or convalescent COVID-19. Sequencing was carried out using peripheral blood. V gene TRBV6-5 combines with J gene TRBJ2-7; possibly TRBD2 for D (6 bases). Here the CDR3 DNA reads TGTGCCAGCTCGATGGGACTCCTCTCCTACGAGCAGTACTTC. This translates into CASSMGLLSYEQYF.